Listed below are T cell receptor beta chains from one sample, sequenced in a study of blood T cells in healthy people across ages. TCRdb itself ran the 5' RACE reads through MiXCR, one entry per CDR3 protein. In the table there are some 1 million distinct CDR3 sequences, 35% to 50% of which are singletons. The sequenced material came from blood. These TCRs come from a woman aged 55-70 years in good health. The CDR3 runs from the conserved cysteine through the conserved F or W.

v_call: TRBV6-1
cdr3_aa: CASSDIPYEQYF

v_call: TRBV3-1
cdr3_aa: CASSQDPGTKAYEQYF

v_call: TRBV20-1
cdr3_aa: CSALDVALSSYEQYF

v_call: TRBV9
cdr3_aa: CASSLQPTSGSYEQYF

v_call: TRBV7-3
cdr3_aa: CASSPSGWRTDTQYF

v_call: TRBV7-2
cdr3_aa: CASAWGTSGRRVETQYF

v_call: TRBV11-2
cdr3_aa: CASTPPAYSSYEQYF

v_call: TRBV12-3/TRBV12-4
cdr3_aa: CASSLRELEETQYF

v_call: TRBV7-2
cdr3_aa: CASSPGATRYGYTF

v_call: TRBV6-1
cdr3_aa: CASSPDRAGSPLHF

v_call: TRBV7-3
cdr3_aa: CASSLQGWETQYF

v_call: TRBV20-1
cdr3_aa: CSARPPGQPQETQYF

v_call: TRBV5-1
cdr3_aa: CASSLGGGNKKLFF

v_call: TRBV7-6
cdr3_aa: CASSLISGNYPEQFF

v_call: TRBV27
cdr3_aa: CASSSIGSQVPLFTEQYF

v_call: TRBV4-1
cdr3_aa: CASSRARDGELFF